The 6 T cell receptor beta chains listed next were all sequenced from one sample in a study of OX40 agonist ivuxolimab in advanced cancers. Measured with immunoSEQ multiplex PCR; TCRdb has only the in-frame clones, and not every one. Seen here are 35,000 to 45,000 clones, roughly 90% observed once, and the top ten hold around 16%. The sample here was CD4+ or CD8+ T cells sorted from blood, taken in a trial of the OX40 agonist ivuxolimab. These receptors all stem from an adult with an advanced solid tumor such as melanoma, head and neck, liver or kidney cancer.

The chain has TRBV5-1 and TRBJ2-5, with TRBD1 as a possible D gene (6 bases). With the DNA end fitting TRBJ2-7 better, the J assignment may be wrong. CDR3 length equals 13 residues. Germline V gene sequence: CDR1 SGHRS, CDR2 YFSETQ. Here the CDR3 DNA reads TGCGCCAGCAGCTGGGACAAACCCTACGAGCAGTACTTC. Residues: CASSWDKPYEQYF.

This sequence joins TRBV2 and TRBJ2-7, with D maybe TRBD2 (6 bases). Deletions cut 8 bases from V and 3 bases from J, with 11 bases between. CDR1 SNHLY and CDR2 FYNNEI come from the germline V gene. The CDR3 totals 12 residues. The CDR3 spells CASRGGVYEQYF. CDR3 sequence (DNA): TGTGCCAGCCGAGGAGGGGTCTACGAGCAGTACTTC.

V and J are TRBV20-1 and TRBJ1-2; D remains unclear. The V gene lost 1 base and the J gene lost 10 bases, with 10 bases spanning the gap. Germline V gene sequence: CDR1 DFQATT, CDR2 SNEGSKA (reference sequence). The CDR3 is 11 amino acids. CDR3 coding DNA: TGCAGTGCTAGAGTAGCGCCCGACTACACCTTC. Its translation is CSARVAPDYTF.

This sequence joins TRBV9 and TRBJ1-1, with D possibly being TRBD1 (6 bases). Trimming took 0 bases from V and 0 from J, leaving 9 bases between them. This CDR3 is 15 amino acids long. Germline CDR1 reads SGDLS; CDR2 reads YYNGEE. CDR3 loop: CASSVEGVMNTEAFF. The CDR3 nucleotides are TGTGCCAGCAGCGTAGAGGGGGTGATGAACACTGAAGCTTTCTTT. The full variable domain, in which reference TRBV9 and TRBJ1-1 provide the parts outside the CDR3, is DSGVTQTPKHLITATGQRVTLRCSPRSGDLSVYWYQQSLDQGLQFLIQYYNGEERAKGNILERFSAQQFPDLHSELNLSSLELGDSALYFCASSVEGVMNTEAFFGQGTRLTVV.

There are a few counts of this clone. The V and J genes are TRBV6-1 and TRBJ2-7, with unresolved D. The germline CDR1 and CDR2 sequences are MNHNS and SASEGT. This CDR3 has 15 residues. V shed 5 bases and J shed 0 bases, with 14 bases lying between them. This CDR3 reads CASSPNGFRSYEQYF. CDR3 DNA: TGTGCCAGCAGTCCTAATGGTTTCCGCTCCTACGAGCAGTACTTC.

The J gene is TRBJ1-2, the V gene TRBV27; the match to TRBD1 covers 7 bases. Germline trimming cut 6 bases from V and 4 bases from J; bases unmatched to any gene: 8. This CDR3 is 14 amino acids long. Germline V gene sequence: CDR1 MNHEY, CDR2 SMNVEV (reference sequence). CDR3 sequence reads: CASSSGQRGYGYTF. The CDR3 DNA sequence: TGTGCCAGCAGCTCGGGACAGAGGGGCTATGGCTACACCTTC.